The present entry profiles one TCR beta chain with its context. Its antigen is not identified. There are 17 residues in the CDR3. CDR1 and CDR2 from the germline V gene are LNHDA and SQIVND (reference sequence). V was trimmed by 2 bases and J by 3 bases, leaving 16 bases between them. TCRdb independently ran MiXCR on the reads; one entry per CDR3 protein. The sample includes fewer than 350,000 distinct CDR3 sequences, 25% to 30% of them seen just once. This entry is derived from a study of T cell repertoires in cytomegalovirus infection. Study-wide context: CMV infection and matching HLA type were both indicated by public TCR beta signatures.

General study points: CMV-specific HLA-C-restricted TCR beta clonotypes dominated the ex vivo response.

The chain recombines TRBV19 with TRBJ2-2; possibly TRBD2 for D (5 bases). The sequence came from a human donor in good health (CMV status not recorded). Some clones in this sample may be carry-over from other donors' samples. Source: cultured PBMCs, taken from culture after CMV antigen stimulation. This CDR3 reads CASSIPRSGGYTGELFF. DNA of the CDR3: TGTGCCAGTAGTATACCCAGAAGTGGCGGGTACACCGGGGAGCTGTTTTTT.